This T cell receptor beta chain originates from a study of early T cells in non-severe SARS-CoV-2 infection. Across the whole study: Sequenced bulk RNA came from whole blood that was unsorted, and chains were unpaired.

TCRdb itself ran the 5' RACE reads through MiXCR, one entry per CDR3 protein. The sample lists over 55,000 distinct CDR3 sequences; almost 9.5% were seen once. Study-level points and caveats: Anti-spike CD8 specificities were favored by VDJdb matching, whose results missed private and CD4 specificities.

As to this clonotype: Its antigen remains unidentified.

Between the trimmed V and J ends, which lost 2 bases and 3 bases, there was a span of 9 bases. This CDR3 has 15 residues. CDR1 and CDR2 (germline): SGHRS, YFSETQ. The source of this sequence is an adult who was a healthcare worker with PCR-confirmed SARS-CoV-2 infection or an uninfected control (not recorded which). The chain couples TRBV5-1 to TRBJ2-6, with a tentative D call TRBD2 (5 bases). What was sequenced was whole blood. The CDR3 sequence: CASSFWGDGANVLTF. The CDR3 DNA reads TGCGCCAGCAGCTTCTGGGGAGATGGGGCCAACGTCCTGACTTTC.